These T cell receptor beta chains were read from a single sample in a study of Ad26.COV2.S vaccination and SARS-CoV-2 variants. The table came from immunoSEQ multiplex PCR; TCRdb's copy has only in-frame clones and leaves some out. The data hold hundreds of thousands of clones, with around 90% observed a single time. The sample in question was peripheral blood, obtained in a trial of Ad26.COV2.S vaccine versus placebo. All receptors come from a person between 18 and 65 years old who received the Ad26.COV2.S COVID-19 vaccine or a placebo. The CDR3 runs from the conserved cysteine through the conserved F or W. A D gene is named only where the DNA matches it firmly. Rows give clone size only sometimes, using once, few, many, or a class for an expanded clone.

V gene	clone size	J gene	D gene	CDR3 protein	CDR3 DNA
TRBV3-1/TRBV3-2	.	TRBJ2-1	.	CASSQARGPNEQFF	TGTGCCAGCAGCCAAGCCCGCGGGCCCAATGAGCAGTTCTTC
TRBV12-3/TRBV12-4	once	TRBJ1-6	TRBD1	CASTRDRGSPLHF	TGTGCCAGCACCCGGGACAGGGGATCACCCCTCCACTTT
TRBV15	.	TRBJ1-5	TRBD1	CATSRVLRDRISNQPQHF	TGTGCCACCAGCAGAGTCCTCCGGGACAGGATTAGCAATCAGCCCCAGCATTTT
TRBV2	once	TRBJ1-1	.	CASSLQGARAFF	TGTGCCAGCAGTCTACAGGGAGCTCGGGCTTTCTTT
TRBV5-4	.	TRBJ2-3	.	CASSVTRSTDTQYF	TGTGCCAGCAGCGTGACCCGAAGCACAGATACGCAGTATTTT
TRBV4-2	.	TRBJ2-4	TRBD1	CASSEGQGRTTAKNIQYF	TGTGCCAGCAGCGAAGGACAGGGGAGGACGACAGCCAAAAACATTCAGTACTTC
TRBV2	.	TRBJ1-2	.	CASGARALVEGYTF	TGTGCCAGCGGAGCCCGGGCGCTGGTGGAGGGCTACACCTTC
TRBV6-4	many	TRBJ2-1	TRBD2	CASSDSTSGSNEQFF	TGTGCCAGCAGTGACTCGACTAGCGGGAGCAATGAGCAGTTCTTC
TRBV5-5	.	TRBJ1-1	TRBD1	CASSFLDRGLTEAFF	TGTGCCAGCAGCTTCCTTGACAGGGGGCTAACTGAAGCTTTCTTT
TRBV5-3	once	TRBJ2-5	.	CARSLCSGHQETQYF	TGTGCCAGAAGCTTGTGCTCAGGACACCAAGAGACCCAGTACTTC
TRBV9	few	TRBJ1-2	.	CASSTGEYYGYTF	TGTGCCAGCAGCACAGGTGAATACTATGGCTACACCTTC
TRBV7-9	.	TRBJ2-7	TRBD1	CASSPSGGTGGYEQYF	TGTGCCAGCAGCCCGAGTGGGGGGACAGGGGGATACGAGCAGTACTTC
TRBV10-3	.	TRBJ1-6	.	CAIGVSSPLHF	TGTGCCATCGGGGTTAGTTCACCCCTTCACTTT
TRBV11-2	.	TRBJ2-7	TRBD1	CASSFFGQGAREQYF	TGTGCCAGCAGCTTTTTTGGCCAGGGGGCTCGGGAGCAGTACTTC
TRBV12-5	.	TRBJ2-6	.	CASGLATGSGANVLTF	TGTGCTAGTGGTTTAGCTACAGGGTCTGGGGCCAACGTCCTGACTTTC
TRBV7-7	.	TRBJ2-5	TRBD2	CASSLPGGETQYF	TGTGCTAGCAGCTTACCGGGGGGGGAGACCCAGTACTTC
TRBV5-4	.	TRBJ1-1	.	CASSSAGTNMNTEAFF	TGTGCCAGCAGCTCAGCAGGGACCAATATGAACACTGAAGCTTTCTTT
TRBV28	.	TRBJ2-5	.	CASSFRGTQYF	TGTGCCAGCAGTTTCCGGGGGACCCAGTACTTC
TRBV18	few	TRBJ2-3	TRBD2	CATAREAGGADTQYF	TGTGCCACTGCCCGAGAGGCTGGGGGGGCAGATACGCAGTATTTT
TRBV25-1	.	TRBJ1-2	TRBD1	CASSDPGQGKDGYTF	TGTGCCAGCAGTGACCCCGGACAGGGGAAGGATGGCTACACCTTC
TRBV6-5	.	TRBJ1-2	.	CASSMTDYGYTF	TGTGCCAGCAGTATGACAGACTATGGCTACACCTTC
TRBV30	.	TRBJ1-6	TRBD1	CAWSVRPDRGSFRSSPLHF	TGTGCCTGGAGTGTAAGGCCCGACAGGGGCTCTTTTAGGAGTTCACCCCTCCACTTT
TRBV30	.	TRBJ2-1	TRBD2	CAWRVSGRTMKQFF	TGTGCCTGGAGAGTCAGCGGGAGGACAATGAAGCAGTTCTTC
TRBV7-2	.	TRBJ1-2	.	CASSLLTGANYGYTF	TGTGCCAGCAGCCTCCTGACAGGAGCTAACTATGGCTACACCTTC
TRBV11-2	.	TRBJ1-2	.	CASSLYRDGTGYTF	TGTGCCAGCAGCTTATACCGGGACGGAACTGGCTACACCTTC
TRBV30	once	TRBJ2-7	.	CAWSVYREQYF	TGTGCCTGGAGTGTATACAGGGAGCAGTACTTC
TRBV6-6	.	TRBJ1-3	.	CASSSPGDVSGNTIYF	TGTGCCAGCAGCTCCCCGGGGGACGTCTCTGGAAACACCATATATTTT
TRBV19	.	TRBJ2-5	.	CASSTGSSGTNILETQYF	.
TRBV3-1/TRBV3-2	.	TRBJ1-1	.	CASSHGQRNTEAFF	TGTGCCAGCAGCCACGGACAGCGGAACACTGAAGCTTTCTTT
TRBV14	.	TRBJ1-2	TRBD1	CASSQNTGGGGYTF	TGTGCCAGCAGCCAAAACACAGGGGGCGGTGGCTACACCTTC
TRBV30	.	TRBJ2-5	.	CAWSHTAADRGTQYF	TGTGCCTGGAGCCATACGGCGGCGGATCGGGGGACCCAGTACTTC
TRBV6-2/TRBV6-3	.	TRBJ2-1	.	CASSSVGLVNNEQFF	TGTGCCAGCAGTTCAGTAGGGCTAGTGAACAATGAGCAGTTCTTC
TRBV11-1	.	TRBJ1-2	TRBD1	CASSLAPDRDDGYTF	TGTGCCAGCAGCTTAGCTCCGGACAGGGACGATGGCTACACCTTC
TRBV4-2	few	TRBJ2-5	.	CASSQDGGEGEETQYF	TGTGCCAGCAGCCAAGACGGGGGAGAGGGGGAAGAGACCCAGTACTTC
TRBV11-2	.	TRBJ1-2	.	CASSRSQTGFYGYTF	TGTGCCAGCAGCCGCTCACAAACAGGGTTCTATGGCTACACCTTC
TRBV7-8	.	TRBJ1-1	TRBD1	CASSYRDRGLNTEAFF	TGTGCCAGCAGCTACCGGGACAGGGGGCTGAACACTGAAGCTTTCTTT
TRBV11-2	.	TRBJ1-1	.	CASSLRVAGTEAFF	TGTGCCAGCAGCTTAAGGGTAGCGGGCACTGAAGCTTTCTTT
TRBV30	.	TRBJ1-2	.	CAWSVQGDGYTF	TGTGCCTGGAGCGTACAGGGTGATGGCTACACCTTC